These 22 T cell receptor beta chains were all obtained from the same sample, sequenced in a study of CD8 T cells in Susac syndrome. With random hexamers, reverse transcription was performed on roughly 0.45 to 1 ug of RNA. TCRdb itself ran the immunoSEQ multiplex PCR reads through MiXCR, one entry per CDR3 protein. This table holds about 400,000 distinct CDR3 sequences, 75% to 90% found once. The sequencing sample was made of CD8+ T cells from PBMCs. These receptors all stem from a human donor with multiple sclerosis.

The chain combines TRBV24-1 with TRBJ2-1; D call uncertain. Trimming removed 4 bases at V and 7 bases at J, with 7 bases between. Looked up from germline, CDR1 is KGHDR and CDR2 is SFDVKD. The CDR3 spans 12 residues. The CDR3 reads CATSDGKNEQFF. CDR3 in DNA: TGTGCCACCAGTGACGGAAAGAATGAGCAGTTCTTC.

This clonotype has only one observation. V is TRBV4-1 and J is TRBJ2-3; D is unclear. CDR1 and CDR2 (germline): MGHRA, YSYEKL. V dropped 1 base and J dropped 2 bases, with 10 bases sitting between them. This CDR3 has 15 amino acids. This chain's CDR3 is CASSQVYLTTDTQYF. In nucleotides, the CDR3 is TGCGCCAGCAGCCAAGTGTACCTAACCACAGATACGCAGTATTTT.

A remark on this clonotype: Relative to the germline gene, one junction end is altered; a read error may explain this. The J gene is TRBJ2-7, the V gene TRBV19; 10 bases are a match to TRBD1. Looked up from germline, CDR1 is LNHDA and CDR2 is SQIVND (reference sequence). The CDR3 totals 15 residues. The CDR3, as DNA: TGTGCCGGTAGTTTCTCCGGGACAGGGGAATACGAGCAGTACTTC. Protein sequence: CAGSFSGTGEYEQYF.

The CDR3 DNA reads TGTGCCAGTAGTATACTGGGGGGGCTGAACACTGAAGCTTTCTTT. This encodes CASSILGGLNTEAFF. The V and J genes are TRBV19 and TRBJ1-1; a weak D match, TRBD1 (6 bases). Germline CDR1 reads LNHDA; CDR2 reads SQIVND (reference sequence). The CDR3 loop spans 15 amino acids. Trimming took off 2 bases at V and 0 bases at J, with 10 bases between the two ends.

This chain joins TRBV9 and TRBJ1-1; D possibly corresponds to TRBD1 (5 bases). Germline CDR1 SGDLS, CDR2 YYNGEE. V was cut by 0 bases and J by 4 bases, with 10 bases left in between. The CDR3 contains 14 residues. For the CDR3, the DNA is TGTGCCAGCAGCGTAGAGGGGCCCGGCACTGAAGCTTTCTTT. Translating gives CASSVEGPGTEAFF.

V and J are TRBV10-1 and TRBJ1-2; D call uncertain. Germline V CDR1 and CDR2: WNHNN, SYGVQD (reference sequence). The V gene lost 0 bases and the J gene lost 8 bases, with 13 bases spanning the gap. This CDR3 has 14 residues. The CDR3 loop reads CASSESTETGGYTF. CDR3 nucleotides: TGCGCCAGCAGTGAGTCGACCGAAACGGGAGGCTACACCTTC.

This sequence joins TRBV7-2 and TRBJ1-5; tentative D call: TRBD1 (6 bases). Trimming shortened V by 3 bases and J by 6 bases, and 15 bases separated the two germline ends. The CDR3 is 15 amino acids. The germline V gene encodes CDR1 SGHTA and CDR2 FQGNSA. Here the CDR3 reads CASSFDGGASQPQHF. DNA for the CDR3: TGTGCCAGCAGCTTTGACGGGGGCGCGAGTCAGCCCCAGCATTTT.

The chain joins TRBV19 to TRBJ2-7, with D unresolved. The CDR3 loop spans 14 amino acids. V lost 10 bases, J lost 1 base, and 17 bases lay in between. Germline loops: CDR1 LNHDA, CDR2 SQIVND (reference sequence). CDR3 amino acids: CATGPTPGSYEQYF. Here the CDR3 DNA reads TGTGCCACCGGGCCAACGCCCGGGTCCTACGAGCAGTACTTC.

This clonotype was detected only a few times. This chain connects TRBV27 to TRBJ2-2; TRBD1 aligns across 9 bases. The V gene end was trimmed by 3 bases and the J gene end by 5 bases; junction bases not matched to a gene: 4. The CDR3 totals 15 residues. Germline loops: CDR1 MNHEY, CDR2 SMNVEV (reference sequence). For the CDR3, the DNA is TGTGCCAGCAGTTTCGGGACAGGGTTTACCGGGGAGCTGTTTTTT. Translating it yields CASSFGTGFTGELFF.

The J gene is TRBJ2-7, the V gene TRBV27; 8 bases align to TRBD1. CDR1 MNHEY and CDR2 SMNVEV come from the germline V gene (reference sequence). The CDR3 length is 14 residues. V was pared by 4 bases and J by 6 bases, with 8 bases of the junction left unmatched. The CDR3 region is CASSWGQGATEQYF. The CDR3, as DNA: TGTGCCAGCAGTTGGGGGCAGGGGGCGACCGAGCAGTACTTC.

V gene TRBV6-2 or TRBV6-3 combines with J gene TRBJ2-3, with TRBD2 as a possible D gene (5 bases). This CDR3 spans 15 amino acids. Between the trimmed V and J ends, which lost 6 bases and 4 bases, there was a span of 17 bases. From germline, CDR1 is MNHEY and CDR2 SVGEGT. The CDR3 DNA sequence: TGTGCCAGCAGCATCGGCCCGGGATCGGCAGATACGCAGTATTTT. It is translated as CASSIGPGSADTQYF.

The DNA of the CDR3 is TGTGCCAGCAGCCCAGACAGGGATCTAGGCTCCTACAATGAGCAGTTCTTC. Translation: CASSPDRDLGSYNEQFF. The chain combines TRBV28 with TRBJ2-1; TRBD1 matches 7 bases. CDR3 length: 17 residues. The germline V gene has CDR1 MDHEN and CDR2 SYDVKM. With 6 bases clipped from V and 0 bases from J, the junction kept 11 bases outside the gene matches. The full variable domain, its missing parts supplied by reference TRBV28 and TRBJ2-1, is DVKVTQSSRYLVKRTGEKVFLECVQDMDHENMFWYRQDPGLGLRLIYFSYDVKMKEKGDIPEGYSVSREKKERFSLILESASTNQTSMYLCASSPDRDLGSYNEQFFGPGTRLTVL.

This clonotype was detected once. The chain couples TRBV29-1 to TRBJ2-1; 9 nucleotides agree with TRBD2. CDR3 length: 14 residues. After removal of 7 bases from V and 7 bases from J, the junction contained 11 bases not matched to a gene. Germline V lookup: CDR1 SQVTM, CDR2 ANQGSEA. CDR3: CSGIGTSFPNEQFF. The CDR3 DNA reads TGCAGCGGAATCGGGACTAGCTTTCCAAATGAGCAGTTCTTC.

The rearrangement uses TRBV12-3 or TRBV12-4 and TRBJ2-5; no clear D gene. This CDR3 is 12 amino acids long. V was shortened by 3 bases and J by 3 bases, with 5 bases between the two germline ends. The DNA of the CDR3 is TGTGCCAGCAGTTTCCCGGAAGAGACCCAGTACTTC. Translated, it gives CASSFPEETQYF.

This clonotype was observed once. The chain recombines TRBV5-1 with TRBJ2-1; TRBD2 matches at 13 bases. Trimming removed 0 bases from V and 7 bases from J; junction bases left unmatched: 7. Germline V gene sequence: CDR1 SGHRS, CDR2 YFSETQ. The CDR3 contains 17 residues. For the CDR3, the DNA is TGCGCCAGCAGCTTGGGGACTAGCGGGAGTGGAGTGAATGAGCAGTTCTTC. Its protein is CASSLGTSGSGVNEQFF.

This clonotype has a single count. This chain's CDR3 is CSARDPLGQAPFYEQYF. Written as DNA, the CDR3 is TGCAGTGCTAGAGATCCCCTTGGACAGGCGCCGTTCTACGAGCAGTACTTC. This chain joins TRBV20-1 and TRBJ2-7; 7 bases fit TRBD1. This CDR3 has 17 residues. CDR1 and CDR2 (germline): DFQATT, SNEGSKA (reference sequence). J was trimmed by 3 bases and V by 0 bases; bases with no gene match: 14.

The chain couples TRBV12-3 or TRBV12-4 to TRBJ2-2; D perhaps matches TRBD2 (5 bases). V dropped 6 bases and J dropped 1 base, with 12 bases sitting between them. The CDR3 extends over 15 amino acids. Written as DNA, the CDR3 is TGTGCCAGCAGCCACTACCGGGAGAACACCGGGGAGCTGTTTTTT. Translated: CASSHYRENTGELFF.

The rearrangement links TRBV27 to TRBJ2-1, with 10 positions matching TRBD2. Germline V gives CDR1 MNHEY, CDR2 SMNVEV (reference sequence). The CDR3 is 15 residues long. The ends lost 6 bases at V and 4 bases at J; junction bases unmatched: 6. The CDR3 bases are TGTGCCAGCAGCCTAGCGGGAGTCAGGTACAATGAGCAGTTCTTC. This gives the protein CASSLAGVRYNEQFF.

This clonotype has more than one count but fewer than ten. The chain uses TRBV6-5 and TRBJ1-1; tentative D call: TRBD1 (5 bases). V lost 5 bases, J lost 1 base, and 14 bases lay in between. The length of the CDR3 is 15 residues. The V gene's germline CDR1 is MNHEY and CDR2 SVGAGI. The CDR3 DNA is TGTGCCAGCAGTCTTCCCGGGACCGCGAACACTGAAGCTTTCTTT. It is translated as CASSLPGTANTEAFF.

The rearrangement links TRBV11-2 to TRBJ2-5; maybe TRBD1 (6 bases). V was pared by 1 base and J by 2 bases, with 26 bases between. The germline V gene has CDR1 SGHAT and CDR2 FQNNGV. This CDR3 has 20 residues. CDR3 sequence: CASSLGGAGSGAQLQETQYF. DNA for the CDR3: TGTGCCAGCAGCTTAGGAGGAGCAGGGTCAGGGGCGCAATTACAAGAGACCCAGTACTTC.

J is TRBJ2-7 and V is TRBV12-3 or TRBV12-4; D possibly corresponds to TRBD1 (7 bases). V was cut by 4 bases and J by 4 bases, with 17 bases left in between. This CDR3 comprises 15 residues. CDR3 protein: CASSSTSRGVYEQYF. The CDR3 DNA reads as TGTGCCAGCAGTTCCACTAGCAGGGGGGTTTACGAGCAGTACTTC.

The chain carries TRBV5-4 and TRBJ1-2; no definite D call. Germline loops: CDR1 SGHNT, CDR2 YYREEE (reference sequence). Trimming removed 0 bases at V and 6 bases at J, with 12 bases between. This CDR3 region has 14 residues. CDR3 residues: CASSLVPIRDGYTF. CDR3 nucleotide sequence: TGTGCCAGCAGCTTGGTCCCCATCCGGGATGGCTACACCTTC.